This T cell receptor beta chain was sequenced in a study of monozygotic twins with inflammatory bowel disease. Overall study results and limits: Perhaps reflecting limited power, concordant and discordant twins did not differ in repertoire similarity. Relative clonotype sharing with others was diminished in IBD patients versus healthy twins, particularly with disease activity.

Template switching was used to attach UMIs, which incorporated a 6-nucleotide sample barcode. TCRdb re-called the 5' RACE reads; one entry per CDR3 protein, DNA not given. This table lists approximately 400,000 distinct CDR3 sequences. Turning to this clonotype: Its target is unknown.

The specimen was blood. The receptor's source is a human donor with ulcerative colitis or Crohn's disease, or a healthy co-twin of an affected twin (not recorded which).

This chain's CDR3 is CASSSRNGTNTEAFF. J is TRBJ1-1 and V is TRBV5-1; TCRdb designates TRBD1, a call that cannot be tested without DNA. Germline V gene sequence: CDR1 SGHRS, CDR2 YFSETQ. The CDR3 contains 15 residues.